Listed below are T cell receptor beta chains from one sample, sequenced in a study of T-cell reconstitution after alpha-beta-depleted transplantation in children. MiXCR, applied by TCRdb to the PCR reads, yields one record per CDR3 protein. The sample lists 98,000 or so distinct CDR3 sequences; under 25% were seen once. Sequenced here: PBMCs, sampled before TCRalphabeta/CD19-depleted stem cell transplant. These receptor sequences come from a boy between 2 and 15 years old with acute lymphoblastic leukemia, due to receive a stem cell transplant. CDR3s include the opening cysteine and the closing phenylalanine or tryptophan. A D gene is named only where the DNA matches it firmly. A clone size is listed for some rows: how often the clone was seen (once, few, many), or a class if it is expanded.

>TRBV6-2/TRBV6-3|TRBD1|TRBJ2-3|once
TGTGCCAGCAGCACGGGACAGTCTACGCAGTATTTT
CASSTGQSTQYF
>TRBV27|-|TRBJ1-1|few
TGTGCCAGCAGTTATGTCGAAGGTTTCACTGAAGCTTTCTTT
CASSYVEGFTEAFF
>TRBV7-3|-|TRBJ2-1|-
TGTGCCAGCAGCTTTTTAGACAGCTCCTACAATGAGCAGTTCTTC
CASSFLDSSYNEQFF
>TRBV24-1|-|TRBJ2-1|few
TGTGCCACCAGCCGACGGCTAAAAGCCTATGAGCAGTTCTTC
CATSRRLKAYEQFF
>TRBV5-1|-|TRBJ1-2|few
TGCGCCAGCAGCTTGGCCGGGACGTACGGTGGCTACACCTTC
CASSLAGTYGGYTF
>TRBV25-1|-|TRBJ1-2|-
TGTGCCAGCAGTGAATCTTTCGACTACTATGGCTACACCTTC
CASSESFDYYGYTF
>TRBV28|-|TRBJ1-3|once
TGTGCCAGCAGTCACAGGCCTGGAAACACCATATATTTT
CASSHRPGNTIYF
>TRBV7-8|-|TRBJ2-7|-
TGTGCCAGCAGCTTAGGTCTTTCTTCCTTCTTC
CASSLGLSSFF
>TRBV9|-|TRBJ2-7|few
TGTGCCAGCAGCGTCCAACCCACTAGCAGTAGACACGAGCAGTACTTC
CASSVQPTSSRHEQYF
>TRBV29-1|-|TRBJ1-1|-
TGCAGCGTCCAAAGACGGGCCCCCATGAACACTGAAGCTTTCTTT
CSVQRRAPMNTEAFF
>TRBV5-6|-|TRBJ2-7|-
TGTGCCAGCAGCTTGGTTCCAGCGGAGCCCCAGGAGCAGTACTTC
CASSLVPAEPQEQYF
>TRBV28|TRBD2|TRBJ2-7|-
TGTGCCAGCAGTTTATTTTCGGGGACTAACTACGAGCAGTACTTC
CASSLFSGTNYEQYF
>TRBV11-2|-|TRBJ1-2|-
TGTGCCAGCAGCTTAAGTGTAATTCGGGGGACGGTCAAATATGGCTACACCTTC
CASSLSVIRGTVKYGYTF
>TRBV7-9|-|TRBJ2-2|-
TGTGCCAGCAGCCTACACGGGGCGACCGGGGAGCTGTTTTTT
CASSLHGATGELFF
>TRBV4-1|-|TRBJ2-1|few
TGCGCCAGCAGCCAAGATCAGGTAGCGGAGGCCCCCTACAATGAGCAGTTCTTC
CASSQDQVAEAPYNEQFF
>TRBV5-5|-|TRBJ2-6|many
TGTGCCAGCAGCTTGGTACACTTATCTGGGGCCAACGTCCTGACTTTC
CASSLVHLSGANVLTF
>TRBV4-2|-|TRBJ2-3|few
TGTGCCAGCAGCCAAGAGGGCCCTACGGGGGATACGCAGTATTTT
CASSQEGPTGDTQYF
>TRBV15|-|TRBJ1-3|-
TGTGCCACCAGCAGAGATTTGGGCTCTGGAAACACCATATATTTT
CATSRDLGSGNTIYF
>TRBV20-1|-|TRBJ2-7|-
TGCAGTGCTAGCGGGCAGGCAGGCTCCTACGAGCAGTACTTC
CSASGQAGSYEQYF
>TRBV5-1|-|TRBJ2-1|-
TGCGCCAGCGGTGACAGGGAGGGTGAGCAGTTCTTC
CASGDREGEQFF
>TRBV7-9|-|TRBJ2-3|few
TGTGCCAGCAAGTCCGGGGGCACAGATACGCAGTATTTT
CASKSGGTDTQYF
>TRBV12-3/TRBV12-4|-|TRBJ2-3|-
TGTGCCAGCAGTTTAGGAGGTCACTGGGGAGATACGCAGTATTTT
CASSLGGHWGDTQYF
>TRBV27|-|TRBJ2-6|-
TGTGCCAGCAGTTTATCCCATCTCCCTCACTCTGGGGCCAACGTCCTGACTTTC
CASSLSHLPHSGANVLTF
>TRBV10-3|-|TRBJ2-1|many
TGTGCCATCAGTGAGGCGAGGGGAGAAGAATACAATGAGCAGTTCTTC
CAISEARGEEYNEQFF
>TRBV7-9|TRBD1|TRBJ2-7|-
TGTGCCAGCAGCTTGACAGGGGGCGACGAGCAGTACTTC
CASSLTGGDEQYF
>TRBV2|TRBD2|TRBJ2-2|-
TGTGCCAGCAGTGATCTCGGGACTAGCGGAGGGACCGGGGAGCTGTTTTTT
CASSDLGTSGGTGELFF
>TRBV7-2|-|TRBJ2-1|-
TGTGCCAGCAGCTTATCTAGGAGAGGGAATGAGCAGTTCTTC
CASSLSRRGNEQFF
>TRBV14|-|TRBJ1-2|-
TGTGCCAGCAGCCAAGAAGGCGGAGTCAACTATGGCTACACCTTC
CASSQEGGVNYGYTF
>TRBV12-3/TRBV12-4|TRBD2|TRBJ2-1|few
TGTGCCAGCAGGCCCACTAGCGGGGGTGAGCAGTTCTTC
CASRPTSGGEQFF
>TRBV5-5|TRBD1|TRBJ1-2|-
TGTGCCAGCAGCTTGGACAGGGGTTCTCTCGGCTACACCTTC
CASSLDRGSLGYTF
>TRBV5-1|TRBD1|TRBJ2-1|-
TGCGCCAGCAGCTTTACGGGACAGGGGATGAATGAGCAGTTCTTC
CASSFTGQGMNEQFF
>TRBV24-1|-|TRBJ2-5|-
TGTGCCACCAGTGATGCCGACTCGTATCCACAAGAGACCCAGTACTTC
CATSDADSYPQETQYF
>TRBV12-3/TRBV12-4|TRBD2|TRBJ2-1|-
TGTGCCAGCAGGCCAGCGGGAGGGGGCAATGAGCAGTTCTTC
CASRPAGGGNEQFF
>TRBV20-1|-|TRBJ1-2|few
TGCAGTGCTAGAGATGGAGACAGCTATGGCTACACCTTC
CSARDGDSYGYTF
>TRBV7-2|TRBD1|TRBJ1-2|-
TGTGCCAGCAGCTTGAGTACCGGGACAGGCTATGGCTACACCTTC
CASSLSTGTGYGYTF
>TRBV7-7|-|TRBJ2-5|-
TGTGCCAGCAGCTTAGGTCCAGGGCGAGAGACCCAGTACTTC
CASSLGPGRETQYF
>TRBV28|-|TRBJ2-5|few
TGTGCCAGCAGCATGGGTGGAGCGCAAGAGACCCAGTACTTC
CASSMGGAQETQYF
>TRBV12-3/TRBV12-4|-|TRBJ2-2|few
TGTGCCAGCAGTTTAGGGGGTTTGCGGAGGGAGACCGGGGAGCTGTTTTTT
CASSLGGLRRETGELFF
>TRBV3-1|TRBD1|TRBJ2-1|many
TGTGCCAGCAGCTCGGGACAGGGAGGATTCAATGAGCAGTTCTTC
CASSSGQGGFNEQFF
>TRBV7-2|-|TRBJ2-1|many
TGTGCCAGCAGCCTTAAGGCCGGAGCGTTAAATGAGCAGTTCTTC
CASSLKAGALNEQFF
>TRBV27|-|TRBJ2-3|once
TGTGCCTCTACGCATAGCGGAGGGCGCTCTTTTCCGCAGTATTTT
CASTHSGGRSFPQYF
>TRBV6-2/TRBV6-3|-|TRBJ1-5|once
TGTGCCAGCAGCCCCGGTTTTCAGCCCCAGCATTTT
CASSPGFQPQHF
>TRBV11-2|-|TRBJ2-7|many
TGTGCCAGCAGCTTCGGGGTCAGCTCCTACGAGCAGTACTTC
CASSFGVSSYEQYF
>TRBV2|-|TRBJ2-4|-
TGTGCCAGCAGTGAAGGTAGCGGAACACCCAAGGACATTCAGTACTTC
CASSEGSGTPKDIQYF
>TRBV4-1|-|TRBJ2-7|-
TGCGCCAGCAGCCTCGGTGGGAGCGGAGCGTTCTACGAGCAGTACTTC
CASSLGGSGAFYEQYF
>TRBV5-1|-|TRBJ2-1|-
TGCGCCAGCAGCTTGGGGCCAGGGGTGGACAATGAGCAGTTCTTC
CASSLGPGVDNEQFF
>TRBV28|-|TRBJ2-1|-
TGTGCCAGCAGCAAAGTCCTTTTCCAAGGGGGCAATGAGCAGTTCTTC
CASSKVLFQGGNEQFF
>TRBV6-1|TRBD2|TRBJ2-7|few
TGTGCCAGCAGTGTCACGTCAACACCTTTAGCGGGAGTATACTACGAGCAGTACTTC
CASSVTSTPLAGVYYEQYF
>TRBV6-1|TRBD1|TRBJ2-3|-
TGTGCCAGCAGATCACAGGGGGCGAGAGATACGCAGTATTTT
CASRSQGARDTQYF
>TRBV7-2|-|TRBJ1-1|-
TGTGCCAGCAGCTTTGTAAGGGACACTGAAGCTTTCTTT
CASSFVRDTEAFF
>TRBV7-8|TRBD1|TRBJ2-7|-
TGTGCCAGCAGCTACAGGGGGTACGAGCAGTACTTC
CASSYRGYEQYF
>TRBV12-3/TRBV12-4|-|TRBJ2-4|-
TGTGCCAGCAGTTTATGGGGGGCGGCAAACATTCAGTACTTC
CASSLWGAANIQYF
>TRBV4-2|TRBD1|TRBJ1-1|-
TGTGCCAGCAGCCCCCCCCCCGGACAGGGAGATAACACTGAAGCTTTCTTT
CASSPPPGQGDNTEAFF